Each of the 10 T cell receptor beta chains below was sequenced from the same sample in a study of T-cell reconstitution after alpha-beta-depleted transplantation in children. As it was prepared, the TCRbeta library received unique molecular identifiers. In TCRdb, the PCR reads were re-called with MiXCR into one record per CDR3 protein. The sample includes fewer than 700,000 distinct CDR3 sequences, over 10% of them seen just once. The sample was PBMCs, mostly from graft donor cells, taken 360 days after TCRalphabeta/CD19-depleted stem cell transplant. The receptors were sampled from a male patient younger than 18 who had a stem cell transplant for acute myeloid leukemia, so the T cells may come from the graft donor.

A few counts support this clonotype. The gene calls are TRBV27 and TRBJ2-5; possibly TRBD2 for D (5 bases). The CDR3 extends over 13 amino acids. The V gene lost 2 bases and the J gene lost 5 bases, with 9 bases spanning the gap. Germline lookup yields CDR1 MNHEY and CDR2 SMNVEV (reference sequence). This chain's CDR3 is CASSLIAYETQYF. CDR3 DNA: TGTGCCAGCAGTTTAATAGCGTACGAGACCCAGTACTTC.

This clonotype was seen more than once but under ten times. V usage is TRBV4-3 and J usage is TRBJ2-4; unclear D gene. This CDR3 region has 13 residues. Germline CDR1 reads LGHNA; CDR2 reads YSLEER. Deletions cut 4 bases from V and 11 bases from J, with 15 bases between. The CDR3, as DNA: TGCGCCAGCAGCCCGAGTCCGTACCTGGTTCAGTACTTC. This codes for CASSPSPYLVQYF.

The rearrangement uses TRBV24-1 and TRBJ1-3; TRBD1 aligns across 10 bases. Trimming cost V 8 bases and J 7 bases; bases outside gene matches: 7. The CDR3 loop spans 14 amino acids. Looked up from germline, CDR1 is KGHDR and CDR2 is SFDVKD. The CDR3: CATKRDRGSNTIYF. The DNA for the CDR3 is TGTGCCACCAAAAGGGACAGGGGATCGAACACCATATATTTT.

At least ten counts were recorded for this clonotype. The rearrangement links TRBV29-1 to TRBJ2-2; 7 bases map to TRBD1. Looked up from germline, CDR1 is SQVTM and CDR2 is ANQGSEA. The CDR3 extends over 13 amino acids. J lost 5 bases, V lost 7 bases, and 7 bases had no gene match. The CDR3, as DNA: TGCAGCGGTTTACCGGGACAGACCGGGGAGCTGTTTTTT. This translates into CSGLPGQTGELFF.

This clonotype appeared a few times. The chain carries TRBV29-1 and TRBJ2-3; 7 positions match TRBD2. Trimming took 4 bases from V and 6 from J; bases not matched to a gene: 16. CDR1 and CDR2 (germline): SQVTM, ANQGSEA. The length of the CDR3 is 16 residues. The CDR3 sequence: CSVGGAREGPGDTQYF. Here the CDR3 DNA reads TGCAGCGTTGGAGGAGCCAGGGAGGGTCCAGGGGATACGCAGTATTTT.

This clonotype came up many times. The chain couples TRBV20-1 to TRBJ2-5, with a tentative D call TRBD1 (6 bases). The CDR3 is 13 amino acids. CDR1 is DFQATT and CDR2 is SNEGSKA in the germline V gene (reference sequence). V was shortened by 6 bases and J by 6 bases, with 17 bases between the two germline ends. CDR3 loop: CSAFGDTAKTQYF. The CDR3 DNA reads TGCAGTGCCTTCGGGGACACCGCGAAGACCCAGTACTTC.

This clonotype showed up many times. This sequence joins TRBV7-2 and TRBJ2-1; D remains ambiguous. CDR3 length: 17 amino acids. CDR1 and CDR2 from the germline V gene are SGHTA and FQGNSA. V was cut by 0 bases and J by 0 bases, with 12 bases left in between. The CDR3 is CASSLAPRLSSYNEQFF. CDR3 in DNA: TGTGCCAGCAGCTTAGCCCCGCGCCTTAGCTCCTACAATGAGCAGTTCTTC.

V usage is TRBV7-3 and J usage is TRBJ2-3; D gene uncertain. The CDR3 runs 13 residues. Germline V lookup: CDR1 SGHTA, CDR2 FQGTGA. The V gene lost 5 bases and the J gene lost 5 bases, with 11 bases spanning the gap. CDR3 DNA: TGTGCCAGCAGCCCCCTGGGGATAGATACGCAGTATTTT. Encoded protein: CASSPLGIDTQYF.

This clonotype was seen only a few times. The chain employs TRBV18 and TRBJ2-1; a possible D gene is TRBD1 (6 bases). CDR3 size: 13 residues. From germline, CDR1 is KGHSH and CDR2 LQKENI. V was clipped by 1 base and J by 12 bases, with 13 bases between them. The CDR3 coding sequence is TGTGCCAGCTCACCACACAGCCTACAGGGGCAGTTCTTC. Its translation is CASSPHSLQGQFF.

The gene calls are TRBV20-1 and TRBJ1-6, with 8 positions matching TRBD1. The germline CDR1 and CDR2 sequences are DFQATT and SNEGSKA (reference sequence). The CDR3 is made up of 16 amino acids. V shed 3 bases and J 0 bases; nucleotides not matched to a gene: 4. CDR3 sequence reads: CSARRGQGSYNSPLHF. CDR3 bases: TGCAGTGCTAGGAGAGGACAGGGCTCCTATAATTCACCCCTCCACTTT.